The 5 T cell receptor beta chains in this list originate from one sample, sequenced in a study of OX40 agonist ivuxolimab in advanced cancers. Libraries were constructed by the immunoSEQ multiplex PCR assay. TCRdb re-hosts the immuneACCESS table, in-frame sequences only. Its copies lack some clones; in the studies checked, an unresolved V gene accounts for under half of them, and the cause for the rest is not known. The sample records 40,000 to 50,000 clones, 75% to 90% of which are singletons. The biggest ten clones account for about 12% of the sample. This specimen consisted of CD4+ or CD8+ T cells sorted from blood, obtained in a trial of the OX40 agonist ivuxolimab. The receptor set was obtained from an adult with an advanced solid tumor such as melanoma, head and neck, liver or kidney cancer.

The V call is TRBV27, the J call TRBJ2-7; a weak D match, TRBD2 (6 bases). Germline lookup yields CDR1 MNHEY and CDR2 SMNVEV (reference sequence). This CDR3 spans 17 amino acids. Trimming took off 5 bases at V and 4 bases at J, with 24 bases between the two ends. CDR3 sequence: CASSPLQTVSSDYEQYF. The CDR3 DNA sequence: TGTGCCAGCAGTCCGCTCCAGACAGTTTCTAGCGATTACGAGCAGTACTTC.

The V gene is TRBV9, the J gene TRBJ2-2; D remains ambiguous. Germline V lookup: CDR1 SGDLS, CDR2 YYNGEE. The CDR3 spans 14 residues. V was shortened by 6 bases and J by 5 bases, with 14 bases between the two germline ends. CDR3 DNA sequence: TGTGCCAGCACCCCGCTTGCAGCGACCGGGGAGCTGTTTTTT. Translating gives CASTPLAATGELFF.

The chain carries TRBV9 and TRBJ2-6, with D unclear. Germline lookup yields CDR1 SGDLS and CDR2 YYNGEE. V was clipped by 3 bases and J by 0 bases, with 10 bases between them. This CDR3 contains 16 residues. The CDR3 DNA is TGTGCCAGCAGCGGGGAAGTACGCTCTGGGGCCAACGTCCTGACTTTC. Encoded protein: CASSGEVRSGANVLTF. Using reference TRBV9 and TRBJ2-6 for the parts outside the CDR3, the full variable domain is DSGVTQTPKHLITATGQRVTLRCSPRSGDLSVYWYQQSLDQGLQFLIQYYNGEERAKGNILERFSAQQFPDLHSELNLSSLELGDSALYFCASSGEVRSGANVLTFGAGSRLTVL.

This sequence joins TRBV6-5 and TRBJ2-1; unclear D gene. The CDR3 loop spans 15 amino acids. Germline V gives CDR1 MNHEY, CDR2 SVGAGI. V dropped 2 bases and J dropped 6 bases, with 14 bases sitting between them. CDR3 sequence reads: CASSYLPAETNEQFF. The DNA of the CDR3 is TGTGCCAGCAGTTACCTTCCTGCGGAGACCAATGAGCAGTTCTTC.

The chain uses TRBV27 and TRBJ1-5; D unresolved. The germline V and J ends were trimmed by 2 bases and 1 base, with 6 bases remaining between them. The CDR3 loop spans 14 amino acids. Germline loops: CDR1 MNHEY, CDR2 SMNVEV (reference sequence). In DNA form, the CDR3 reads TGTGCCAGCAGTTTAGGGCAGAGCAATCAGCCCCAGCATTTT. Translation: CASSLGQSNQPQHF.